Listed below are T cell receptor beta chains from one sample, sequenced in a study of blood T cell repertoires in COVID-19. Here immunoSEQ multiplex PCR was the method, and the copy in TCRdb shows in-frame clones only, minus some. Of approximately 240,000 clones listed, roughly 80% are singletons. Specimen: peripheral blood. The receptors derive from a woman in her sixties or seventies with active or convalescent COVID-19. CDR3s include the opening cysteine and the closing phenylalanine or tryptophan. Fields, in order: V gene, J gene, D gene, CDR3 protein, CDR3 DNA. A D gene is named only where the DNA matches it firmly.

V: TRBV3-1/TRBV3-2; J: TRBJ1-3; D: -; CDR3: CASSPGGYKGNTIYF; DNA: TGTGCCAGCAGCCCGGGGGGCTATAAAGGAAACACCATATATTTT
V: TRBV7-2; J: TRBJ2-1; D: TRBD2; CDR3: CASSLAPGGGNEQFF; DNA: TGTGCCAGCAGCTTAGCGCCGGGGGGAGGAAATGAGCAGTTCTTC
V: TRBV6-5; J: TRBJ1-2; D: -; CDR3: CASSSRVLSNYGYTF; DNA: TGTGCCAGCAGTTCCAGGGTTCTGTCTAACTATGGCTACACCTTC
V: TRBV2; J: TRBJ1-5; D: -; CDR3: CASSRERDNQPQHF; DNA: TGTGCCAGCTCAAGGGAGAGGGACAATCAGCCCCAGCATTTT
V: TRBV2; J: TRBJ2-2; D: -; CDR3: CASSEGLNTGELFF; DNA: TGTGCCAGCAGTGAAGGGCTCAACACCGGGGAGCTGTTTTTT
V: TRBV18; J: TRBJ2-1; D: -; CDR3: CASSPPEGYNEQFF; DNA: TGTGCCAGCTCACCACCGGAGGGGTACAATGAGCAGTTCTTC
V: TRBV3-1/TRBV3-2; J: TRBJ1-3; D: -; CDR3: CASSSNRDKGNTIYF; DNA: TGTGCCAGCAGCTCCAATCGGGACAAAGGAAACACCATATATTTT
V: TRBV19; J: TRBJ2-5; D: TRBD2; CDR3: CASSIGWTSGRPETQYF; DNA: TGTGCCAGTAGTATAGGATGGACTAGCGGTAGACCGGAGACCCAGTACTTC
V: TRBV10-2; J: TRBJ2-3; D: TRBD2; CDR3: CASSESTQAGGSTDTQYF; DNA: TGCGCCAGCAGTGAGTCGACCCAAGCGGGGGGTAGCACAGATACGCAGTATTTT
V: TRBV20-1; J: TRBJ2-7; D: -; CDR3: CSASMGTGDEQYF; DNA: TGCAGTGCTAGTATGGGGACGGGGGACGAGCAGTACTTC
V: TRBV13; J: TRBJ2-1; D: TRBD1; CDR3: CASSGETQGARHNEQFF; DNA: TGTGCCAGCAGCGGGGAAACACAGGGGGCTCGACACAATGAGCAGTTCTTC
V: TRBV19; J: TRBJ2-2; D: TRBD2; CDR3: CASSIREGHTGELFF; DNA: TGTGCCAGTAGTATTAGGGAGGGACACACCGGGGAGCTGTTTTTT
V: TRBV7-9; J: TRBJ1-2; D: TRBD1; CDR3: CASSGRDREYYYGYTF; DNA: TGTGCCAGCAGCGGCCGGGACAGGGAGTATTACTATGGCTACACCTTC
V: TRBV27; J: TRBJ1-5; D: -; CDR3: CASSSLRQYQDLHQPQHF; DNA: TGTGCCAGCAGCTCCCTCAGACAGTACCAGGACCTCCATCAGCCCCAGCATTTT
V: TRBV10-3; J: TRBJ2-2; D: -; CDR3: CAISDLGDVGELFF; DNA: TGTGCCATCAGTGACCTAGGGGATGTAGGGGAGCTGTTTTTT
V: TRBV6-5; J: TRBJ2-5; D: -; CDR3: CASSYPGKKTQYF; DNA: TGTGCCAGCAGTTACCCCGGTAAAAAGACCCAGTACTTC